The 9 T cell receptor beta chains presented below share a single source sample, sequenced in a study of shared clonotypes between healthy human individuals. Here immunoSEQ multiplex PCR was the method, and the copy in TCRdb shows in-frame clones only, minus some. The sample contains 2,100,000 or so clones, 95% of which appear only once. Sequenced material: naive CD4+ T cells sorted from blood. Specified subset: CD45RA+ positively selected. Receptors were obtained from a man between 18 and 35 years old in good health.

About this clone: Other DNA sequences in this specimen translate into the identical CDR3. The chain is built from TRBV5-4 and TRBJ1-5, with D tentatively TRBD1 (5 bases). V was trimmed by 0 bases and J by 2 bases, leaving 9 bases between them. CDR1 SGHNT and CDR2 YYREEE come from the germline V gene (reference sequence). The CDR3 covers 15 residues. This chain's CDR3 is CASSLAGQGNQPQHF. CDR3 DNA sequence: TGTGCCAGCAGCTTGGCGGGGCAGGGCAATCAGCCCCAGCATTTT.

This rearrangement joins TRBV19 to TRBJ1-4; the D is unclear. Germline CDR1 reads LNHDA; CDR2 reads SQIVND (reference sequence). CDR3 length equals 12 residues. V was cut by 9 bases and J by 7 bases, with 12 bases left in between. CDR3 nucleotides: TGTGCCAGCGAGGGTTCGGGTGAAAAACTGTTTTTT. Amino acids: CASEGSGEKLFF.

Concerning this clone: This sample includes further DNA sequences coding for the same CDR3. V is TRBV10-3 and J is TRBJ1-1; 7 bases match TRBD1. Germline-derived CDR1 and CDR2 are ENHRY and SYGVKD. The junction had 3 bases not matched to a gene; V was cut back by 4 bases and J by 1 base. This CDR3 has 14 amino acids. CDR3: CAISAGTANTEAFF. CDR3 in DNA: TGTGCCATCAGTGCCGGGACAGCGAACACTGAAGCTTTCTTT.

V usage is TRBV27 and J usage is TRBJ2-2; unclear D gene. Germline CDR1 and CDR2: MNHEY and SMNVEV (reference sequence). CDR3 length: 14 residues. V was clipped by 5 bases and J by 7 bases, with 14 bases between them. CDR3 nucleotides: TGTGCCAGCAGTGACGCCCGGGCCCACGGGGAGCTGTTTTTT. Amino acid sequence: CASSDARAHGELFF.

The genes are TRBV9 and TRBJ1-3, with 7 bases matching TRBD1. This CDR3 contains 17 residues. V dropped 0 bases and J dropped 8; count of bases not matched to a gene: 14. Looked up from germline, CDR1 is SGDLS and CDR2 is YYNGEE. CDR3 region: CASSVGDTGARRDTIYF. CDR3 sequence (DNA): TGTGCCAGCAGCGTAGGGGATACAGGGGCCCGGCGGGACACCATATATTTT.

V usage is TRBV7-9 and J usage is TRBJ2-1; D gene uncertain. CDR1 and CDR2 (germline): SEHNR, FQNEAQ (reference sequence). The length of the CDR3 is 19 residues. V lost 6 bases and J lost 7, with 31 bases in between. CDR3 in amino acids: CASSSRLTHPITAWNEQFF. The CDR3 nucleotides are TGTGCCAGCAGTTCAAGGTTAACGCACCCCATTACTGCATGGAATGAGCAGTTCTTC.

The chain joins TRBV7-2 to TRBJ1-3; D not certain. The CDR3 has 14 residues. Trimming pared 5 bases from V and 4 bases from J, leaving 12 bases between. The germline V gene has CDR1 SGHTA and CDR2 FQGNSA. The CDR3 DNA follows: TGTGCCAGCAGCAAGGAACAGATCGGAAACACCATATATTTT. Its protein product is CASSKEQIGNTIYF.

The chain combines TRBV7-2 with TRBJ1-2; D is possibly TRBD1 (5 bases). Germline CDR1 reads SGHTA; CDR2 reads FQGNSA. V lost 4 bases, J lost 5 bases, and 14 bases lay in between. The CDR3 covers 14 residues. In DNA form, the CDR3 reads TGTGCCAGCAGCTCCCCACAGGCCAATTATGGCTACACCTTC. Translated, it gives CASSSPQANYGYTF.

The chain recombines TRBV7-2 with TRBJ1-6, with TRBD1 identical over 7 bases. Germline CDR1 and CDR2: SGHTA and FQGNSA. This CDR3 region has 14 residues. The V segment lost 3 bases and the J segment 9 bases; nucleotides outside the gene matches: 5. CDR3 in DNA: TGTGCCAGCAGCTTGTTTTCAGGGGGTTCACCCCTCCACTTT. It specifies CASSLFSGGSPLHF.